The TCR beta chain under discussion was sequenced for a study of read filtering for tumor transcriptome and immune sequencing. Turning to the study itself: By R-ISS, stages I, II and III held approximately 8, 16 and 7 patients. DNase treatment preceded whole-transcriptome library preparation. Findings of the study overall: Sorted CD138-negative bone marrow cells were not purified T cells. Approximately 82% of IR-seq clonotypes had one read, totaling around 4% of reads; RNA-seq: approximately 75% and 45%.

This clonotype was detected ten times or more. Antigen specificity is unknown. Trimming removed 4 bases at V and 2 bases at J, with 9 bases between. CDR1 is KGHSH, CDR2 LQKENI, per germline. This CDR3 is 13 amino acids long. This library used roughly 430 ng RNA and molecular barcoded adaptors spanning alpha/delta and beta/gamma chains. TCRdb reanalysed the reads using MiXCR and keeps one entry per CDR3 protein. Found here are roughly 90,000 distinct CDR3 sequences, 10% to 15% of them singletons; the top ten hold more than 12%. This chain links TRBV18 with TRBJ2-7, with D maybe TRBD1 (5 bases). This sequence was found in a donor over 35 with multiple myeloma. The material sequenced was a population of CD138-negative cells sorted from bone marrow. The CDR3 protein is CASSRRQPYEQYF. The CDR3 DNA follows: TGTGCCAGCTCACGAAGACAGCCCTACGAGCAGTACTTC.